This passage covers 13 T cell receptor beta chains from one sample sequenced in a study of blood T cell repertoires in COVID-19. The repertoire was sequenced with immunoSEQ multiplex PCR; TCRdb's copy has only in-frame clones and lacks some. The sample lists approximately 300,000 clones; 90% were seen once. Sequencing was performed on peripheral blood. The receptors derive from a woman aged 40 to 49 with COVID-19, enrolled during active disease.

The gene calls are TRBV4-1 and TRBJ2-1; 9 positions match TRBD2. J lost 3 bases, V lost 4 bases, and 16 bases had no gene match. This CDR3 is 19 amino acids long. Germline values: CDR1 MGHRA, CDR2 YSYEKL. CDR3 coding DNA: TGCGCCAGCAGCCGCACCTCCCAATTGGCGGGAGGGATCTACAATGAGCAGTTCTTC. Residues: CASSRTSQLAGGIYNEQFF.

The chain combines TRBV6-5 with TRBJ1-2; D uncertain. Trimming pared 6 bases from V and 1 base from J, leaving 9 bases between. The CDR3 runs 13 residues. The germline V gene has CDR1 MNHEY and CDR2 SVGAGI. The CDR3 region is CASSKYYNYGYTF. DNA of the CDR3: TGTGCCAGCAGCAAGTACTATAACTATGGCTACACCTTC.

This sequence joins TRBV2 and TRBJ1-1; 7 nucleotides agree with TRBD1. The germline V gene has CDR1 SNHLY and CDR2 FYNNEI. V lost 6 bases and J lost 1; bases outside the gene matches: 5. The CDR3 is made up of 14 amino acids. The CDR3 reads CASRERTGNTEAFF. In DNA form, the CDR3 reads TGTGCCAGCAGGGAACGGACAGGGAACACTGAAGCTTTCTTT.

The chain carries TRBV11-1 and TRBJ1-4; TRBD1 agrees at 9 bases. The CDR3 length is 15 residues. V was clipped by 2 bases and J by 8 bases; unmatched bases: 6. Germline assignment: CDR1 SGHAT and CDR2 FQDESV (reference sequence). Written as DNA, the CDR3 is TGTGCCAGCAGCTTATCAGGAACAGGGGGCGAAAAACTGTTTTTT. Translation: CASSLSGTGGEKLFF.

The chain has TRBV6-6 and TRBJ2-1, with 7 nucleotides matching TRBD2. This CDR3 is built from 12 residues. V shed 6 bases and J 7 bases; nucleotides not matched to a gene: 3. CDR1 is MNHNY, CDR2 SVGAGI, per germline (reference sequence). CDR3 residues: CASRGGWNEQFF. In DNA form, the CDR3 reads TGTGCCAGCAGGGGGGGGTGGAATGAGCAGTTCTTC.

V usage is TRBV12-5 and J usage is TRBJ1-2; tentatively, D is TRBD1 (6 bases). The germline gives CDR1 LGHNT, CDR2 FRNRAP. Trimming shortened V by 5 bases and J by 5 bases, and 24 bases separated the two germline ends. The CDR3 is made up of 17 amino acids. The CDR3 sequence is CASGPLALGGLNYGYTF. CDR3 DNA: TGTGCTAGTGGTCCTTTGGCATTGGGGGGGCTGAATTATGGCTACACCTTC.

This clone came up once. The V and J genes are TRBV6-5 and TRBJ2-7, with 7 positions matching TRBD2. Germline V gene lookup returns CDR1 MNHEY and CDR2 SVGAGI. The CDR3 length is 14 residues. The V segment lost 3 bases and the J segment 3 bases; nucleotides outside the gene matches: 5. This CDR3 reads CASSYGPGGYEQYF. CDR3 nucleotide sequence: TGTGCCAGCAGTTATGGTCCGGGAGGCTACGAGCAGTACTTC.

This sequence joins TRBV7-2 and TRBJ1-2; D uncertain. The CDR3 is 16 amino acids. CDR1 SGHTA and CDR2 FQGNSA come from the germline V gene. V lost 2 bases, J lost 4 bases, and 17 bases lay in between. CDR3 coding DNA: TGTGCCAGCAGCTTAACCCCCATGGGCAGCCTCTATGGCTACACCTTC. This codes for CASSLTPMGSLYGYTF.

The chain carries TRBV4-3 and TRBJ1-2; D call uncertain. This CDR3 contains 14 residues. Germline loops: CDR1 LGHNA, CDR2 YSLEER. Trimming left V 0 bases short and J 8 bases short, with 13 bases between. Written as DNA, the CDR3 is TGCGCCAGCAGCCAAGATTCGACGTCGGGGGGCTACACCTTC. Its protein product is CASSQDSTSGGYTF.

The J gene is TRBJ1-5, the V gene TRBV7-2, with 9 bases aligning to TRBD1. The CDR3 spans 13 residues. The junction had 1 base not matched to a gene; V was cut back by 6 bases and J by 4 bases. CDR1 and CDR2 (germline): SGHTA, FQGNSA. The DNA for the CDR3 is TGTGCCAGCAGTGACAGGGGGAATCAGCCCCAGCATTTT. Translating gives CASSDRGNQPQHF.

This clone is a singleton in its sample. The rearrangement uses TRBV19 and TRBJ1-1; D is possibly TRBD1 (6 bases). The V gene's germline CDR1 is LNHDA and CDR2 SQIVND (reference sequence). Trimming removed 6 bases at V and 1 base at J, with 12 bases between. This CDR3 contains 14 residues. This CDR3 reads CASSLRGGNTEAFF. DNA for the CDR3: TGTGCCAGTAGCTTAAGAGGGGGGAACACTGAAGCTTTCTTT.

This chain joins TRBV9 and TRBJ2-1; D unclear. The CDR3 length is 11 residues. With 7 bases removed from V and 5 bases from J, the gap between germline ends came to 7 bases. The V gene's germline CDR1 is SGDLS and CDR2 YYNGEE. Written as DNA, the CDR3 is TGTGCCAGCGGTAGAGACAATGAGCAGTTCTTC. It codes for CASGRDNEQFF.

J is TRBJ2-7 and V is TRBV29-1; 10 bases are shared with TRBD1. Germline V gives CDR1 SQVTM, CDR2 ANQGSEA. J gave up 6 bases and V 7 bases, and 9 bases lay outside the gene matches. The CDR3 is 13 residues long. CDR3 protein: CSGTTGGLGEQYF. CDR3 DNA: TGCAGCGGTACGACAGGGGGCCTCGGCGAGCAGTACTTC.